This paragraph covers one T cell receptor (beta chain) sequence. Its antigen specificity is not known. No base quality values were provided; no much bigger clone lies one nucleotide off. This sample was taken from a study of cytomegalovirus exposure and HLA in healthy donors (dated by TCRdb to about 2017). About the full investigation: An earlier analysis of a few hundred of the donors reported under 300 Gb of sequence data and 117 million unique TCR beta sequences obtained from around 180 million T cells. Both class I and class II loci were covered by HLA typing, at four-digit resolution. Rather than drawing on any new phenotypic data, the later analysis identified candidate immune exposures from TCR beta sequences and the way those sequences occurred across donors. Donor age, sex, ethnicity and CMV serostatus were compiled together with the repertoire data. Several DR-DQ haplotypes were treated as single units for association and clustering because of strong linkage in the cohort. Roughly 300 gigabases of sequencing data and 70 million to 100 million unique TCR sequences were included in an early release covering roughly 600 HLA-typed donors. All discovery cohort repertoires had been generated on a single sequencing platform. A later analysis re-examined previously published TCR beta repertoires from around 670 donors and added high-resolution HLA genotyping to investigate patterns of TCR occurrence. The number of donors typed differed by locus, with 629-630 for A, B, C, DRB1 and DQB1, about 500 for DQA1, 606 for DPA1, and some 450 for DPB1. In an earlier analysis of a few hundred of the donors, high-throughput TCR beta sequencing was used to judge whether each TCR beta V gene segment behaved as functional or pseudogenic. The genetic ancestry cluster associated with self-reported Caucasian donors included roughly 84% of the roughly 400 genotyped donors. The study combined high-throughput TCR immunosequencing, statistical association of individual TCRs with disease status, and machine learning to predict cytomegalovirus infection status. The aim of the study was to test whether cataloging public T cell receptors could identify signatures of past pathogen exposure. A later genetic analysis took genome-wide SNP genotypes for 398 of the 666 donors and used that subset as a discovery cohort. The study used immunosequencing to profile the T cell repertoires of around 600 subjects and linked those repertoires to cytomegalovirus serostatus. Along with the approximately 600-subject first cohort, a separate validation cohort of more than 90 different subjects was used. Across 398 genotyped donors of the cohort, an average of about 240,000 unique TCR beta nucleotide sequences per donor were sequenced, and 15% to 20% of those sequences were non-productive.

Trimming at the junction amounts to 0 bases on V and 1 base on J, and the germline ends lie 6 bases apart. CDR1 and CDR2, looked up from the germline V gene, are LGHNA and YNFKEQ. The CDR3 runs 14 residues from the cysteine to the phenylalanine. The CDR3 DNA has 42 bases and is translated from base 1. The cohort was made up of several hundred healthy bone marrow donors. Cohort members were all nominally healthy when sampled, although unrecorded immune exposures were likely present. The donor tested CMV seronegative, placing the donor among the 350 or so seronegative members of the cohort. A peripheral blood sample was collected from each donor, and TCR beta sequencing was performed on peripheral blood mononuclear cells. Genomic DNA extraction from the blood cell samples was performed with the Qiagen DNeasy Blood Extraction Kit. The library was built by means of the immunoSEQ multiplex PCR assay. For the multiplex PCR, a mixture combining 60 forward primers for TCR Vbeta segments and 13 reverse primers for TCR Jbeta segments was used. Amplification of the CDR3 region of rearranged TCR beta genes was performed with a multiplex PCR assay on genomic DNA. The amplified TCR beta libraries were sequenced on the Illumina HiSeq System as 87-base-pair reads. In the paper's pipeline: In a later analysis, 70 million to 95 million unique TCR beta chains were counted across the 690 or so repertoires, and roughly 11 million of these chains were shared by at least two donors. Raw reads were error-corrected and collapsed into unique sequences by a nearest-neighbor algorithm in which closely related sequences were merged to remove PCR and sequencing errors. To assign V, D and J gene segments, CDR3 sequences were aligned to IMGT reference sequences. Each retained sequence needed at least a six-nucleotide match to both a V gene segment and a J gene segment. Rearrangements were classified as productive when the CDR3 lacked stop codons and remained in frame with V and J, and all other rearrangements were classified as non-productive. CDR3 was defined according to IMGT convention as the region running from the second conserved V-encoded cysteine to the conserved J-encoded phenylalanine. In an earlier analysis of roughly 580 of the donors, sequences lacking an unambiguous match to a single V gene segment were excluded. In an earlier analysis of several hundred of the donors, V segments were called functional above 56.7% productive rearrangements and were called segregating when the between-donor standard deviation exceeded 5%. To diagnose cytomegalovirus status from the catalog of TCR beta chain sequences, a statistical classification framework was built. V and J gene assignment, in a later analysis, came from comparing TCR nucleotide sequences with IMGT/GENE-DB human TR gene sequences. Using the TCRdist pipeline, a later analysis assigned CDR3 sequences along with most-parsimonious VDJ recombination scenarios. In a later analysis, each TCR beta chain was defined by its CDR3 amino acid sequence together with its V-gene family, and reads without a unique V-gene family were excluded. In a later analysis, nearly 600 highly shared, low-generation-probability nucleotide sequences were removed to address suspected cross-contamination and a sequencing artifact. In a later analysis, a clonal expansion index for each public chain was calculated from normalized within-repertoire ranks of inferred template counts. In a later analysis, generation probabilities were computed using a VDJ recombination model fitted to out-of-frame rearrangements, and the results were checked against IGoR. Hypergeometric tests were used in a later analysis to score TCR-TCR, TCR-HLA and TCR-CMV co-occurrence, with a repertoire-size bias correction applied to the TCR pairs. To estimate false discovery rates, a later analysis permuted the HLA or CMV assignments 20 times. A later analysis grouped co-occurring TCRs with DBSCAN, adding TCRdist sequence similarity when clustering within HLA-allele-positive subsets. For co-occurrence clustering, repertoires with fewer than 30,000 or more than 120,000 public chains were excluded, along with five or six repertoires with anomalous nucleotide sharing. In TCRdb, the immuneACCESS table is reduced to in-frame sequences with V and J assigned. These tables do not hold every clone; where another copy was compared, an unresolved V gene accounts for under half, and the others remain unexplained. Clonal size and the V and J genes are those of that table, whereas D and trimming came from the DNA. This sample comprises 160,000 or so clones, more than 65% of them detected only once. Around 1.3% of the sample rests with the top ten.

Results and caveats for the whole study, not just this receptor: Broadly in line with IMGT annotations, most TCR beta V segments showed up in productive rearrangements about 87% or about 30% of the time in an earlier analysis of roughly 590 of the donors. The classifier was reported to diagnose cytomegalovirus status with high specificity and sensitivity in both the original and validation cohorts. Most CMV-associated TCR beta chains appeared to be HLA-restricted in a later analysis, and the HLA associations seemed to be driven largely by CMV exposure. A further reported finding was that TCR beta sequences accurately predicted the HLA-A and HLA-B alleles for most subjects in the first cohort. Several of the top co-occurrence clusters appeared to be linked to parvovirus B19, influenza, CMV and Epstein-Barr virus, according to a later analysis. Correlated functional status among segregating V segments might be attributable to linkage disequilibrium, but an unknown experimental factor could not be ruled out. A cluster of highly shared sequence variants was judged likely to be a technical artifact of the sequencing pipeline. Roughly uniform sequencing depth across donors was assumed in presence/absence analyses, although this assumption may not hold. In a later analysis, the rate of TCR association differed among HLA loci, with DRB1 alleles having the most associated TCRs and HLA-C alleles having the fewest. Some IMGT-functional V segments, including TRBV6-2 and TRBV6-3, could not be told apart with the 87-base-pair reads, so those segments were excluded. In a later genetic analysis, fewer N-insertions in productive TCRs were reported among donors in an Asian-associated ancestry cluster than the roughly 710-donor mean. The only immune exposure information available for the cohort was CMV serostatus. HLA typing was unavailable for some donors at each locus, so association tests used only the typed subset. In vitro tests confirmed that three of the cytomegalovirus-associated TCR beta chains recognize cytomegalovirus antigens. A later genetic analysis associated a missense DCLRE1C variant with V-gene and J-gene trimming of TCR beta chains, and an independent cohort replicated the association. The cohort was sequenced for TCR beta chains only, and without alpha or paired-chain data the features that could be detected were limited. In a later analysis, around 17,000 TCR beta sequences were associated with specific HLA alleles at a false discovery rate of 0.05. Assigning TCR associations to individual alleles was difficult when HLA alleles, especially DR and DQ, strongly co-occurred. Because counts were too low, roughly 18 rarely observed V segments, including chromosome 9 orphons, were left out of the earlier analysis of some 640 of the donors. Most TCR sequences were seen in very few donors, while some public TCRs were found in many individuals. In a later analysis, HLA-associated TCR beta chains showed more clonal expansion and lower generation probabilities than non-associated chains that were equally common. A total of fewer than 200 TCR beta chains were listed by the study as associated with cytomegalovirus. The authors suggested that the approach could potentially be generalized to other disease states and immunological phenotypes.

The sequenced material came from PBMCs. The sequence came from a woman aged 45-60 years in good health and CMV-seronegative. The chain was built from TRBV4-2 and TRBJ2-5, with TRBD1 tentatively as D gene (5 bases match). The nucleotide sequence is TGTGCCAGCAGCCAAGAGACAGTCCAAGAGACCCAGTACTTC. Its protein reads: CASSQETVQETQYF.